This T cell receptor beta chain was identified in a study of vaccination effects on CD4 cells after COVID-19. For this clone: Antigen unknown.

Sequencing used immunoSEQ multiplex PCR; TCRdb keeps in-frame clones, though not all of them. The table has tens of thousands of clones, approximately 79% seen once. This CDR3 comprises 14 residues. Per germline, CDR1 LNHDA and CDR2 SQIVND (reference sequence). The V end was cut by 4 bases, the J end by 5 bases, with 11 bases between. Before any sequencing was done, the ViraFEST assay used viral peptide pools to expand antigen-specific CD4+ T cells. Following a 10-day culture, CD4+ T cells were purified. Vaccinated recipients, who were negative for nucleocapsid antibodies, had no history of SARS-CoV-2 infection.

The chain carries TRBV19 and TRBJ1-4; D possibly corresponds to TRBD1 (5 bases). This specimen was CD4+ T cells from PBMCs cultured with HCoV-NL63 spike peptides, taken before COVID-19 vaccination. The origin of this receptor is a human donor who received a COVID-19 vaccine. The CDR3 spells CASSRGTGNEKLFF. The CDR3 region has the DNA TGTGCCAGTAGTAGAGGGACGGGGAATGAAAAACTGTTTTTT.